This TCR beta chain is from a study of cytomegalovirus exposure and HLA in healthy donors. To note about this clone: Its antigen is not known.

The primer mix had 60 Vbeta and 13 Jbeta primers. As originally analysed: Roughly 11 million shared chains were among approximately 80 million unique TCR beta chains counted in a later analysis. TCRdb's copy holds only in-frame clones and misses some; the assay was immunoSEQ multiplex PCR. V and J calls plus clone size are reproduced from that table; the DNA served to infer D and trimming. The sample has 100,000 or so clones, roughly four fifths seen once. CDR1 and CDR2 (germline): SGHNT, YYREEE (reference sequence). The CDR3 is 13 residues long. J lost 2 bases, V lost 4 bases, and 2 bases had no gene match. Study-wide results and caveats: The study recorded about 160 TCR beta chains that were cytomegalovirus-associated.

The chain combines TRBV5-4 with TRBJ1-2, with 7 bases matching TRBD1. The TCR comes from a man aged 25 to 40 in good health and CMV-seropositive. Source material: PBMCs. CDR3 sequence: CASSPGQNYGYTF. CDR3 DNA: TGTGCCAGCAGCCCGGGACAGAACTATGGCTACACCTTC.